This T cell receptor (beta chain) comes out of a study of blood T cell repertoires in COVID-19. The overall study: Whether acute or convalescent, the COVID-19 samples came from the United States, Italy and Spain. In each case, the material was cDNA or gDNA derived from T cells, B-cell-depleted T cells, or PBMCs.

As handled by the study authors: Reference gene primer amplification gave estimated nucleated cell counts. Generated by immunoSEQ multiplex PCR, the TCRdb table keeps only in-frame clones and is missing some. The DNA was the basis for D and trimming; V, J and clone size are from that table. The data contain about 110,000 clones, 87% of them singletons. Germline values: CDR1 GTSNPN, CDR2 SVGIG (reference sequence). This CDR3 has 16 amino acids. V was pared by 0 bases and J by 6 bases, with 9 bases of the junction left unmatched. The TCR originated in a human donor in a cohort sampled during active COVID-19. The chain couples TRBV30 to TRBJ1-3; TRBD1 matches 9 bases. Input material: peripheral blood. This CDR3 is CAWSVGLGQGSNTIYF. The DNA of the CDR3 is TGTGCCTGGAGTGTAGGGCTGGGACAGGGCTCAAACACCATATATTTT.